Listed below are T cell receptor beta chains from one sample, sequenced in a study of OX40 agonist ivuxolimab in advanced cancers. Repertoires were generated with immunoSEQ multiplex PCR, while TCRdb's copy carries only in-frame clones and drops some. The data hold about 49,000 clones, with more than 75% observed a single time. The starting material was CD4+ or CD8+ T cells sorted from blood, obtained in a trial of the OX40 agonist ivuxolimab. The receptor source for this set is an adult with an advanced solid tumor such as melanoma, head and neck, liver or kidney cancer. Both conserved end residues are part of each CDR3. D genes are given only for firm matches. For some rows the clone size is stated as once, few or many, or as a class when expanded; others skip it.

d_call j_call clone_size v_call cdr3_aa cdr3_nt
- TRBJ2-7 once TRBV6-5 CASSYLVPDGPYEQYF TGTGCCAGCAGTTACCTAGTACCGGACGGACCCTACGAGCAGTACTTC
- TRBJ2-3 - TRBV30 CAWSLGGSDTQYF TGTGCCTGGAGTCTTGGTGGGTCAGATACGCAGTATTTT
- TRBJ2-2 - TRBV18 CASSPSGTGELFF TGTGCCAGCTCACCTTCGGGAACCGGGGAGCTGTTTTTT
TRBD2 TRBJ2-3 - TRBV9 CASRSGIGTDTQYF TGTGCCAGCAGAAGCGGGATCGGGACAGATACGCAGTATTTT
TRBD2 TRBJ2-3 - TRBV7-2 CASSLKRRGISTDTQYF TGTGCCAGCAGCTTAAAAAGGCGGGGGATCTCCACAGATACGCAGTATTTT
- TRBJ2-7 - TRBV10-1 CASSERAGAAEQYF TGCGCCAGCAGTGAGCGGGCAGGGGCAGCCGAGCAGTACTTC
TRBD1 TRBJ1-2 - TRBV7-2 CASGHRGYYGYTF TGTGCCAGCGGACACAGGGGGTACTATGGCTACACCTTC
- TRBJ2-7 few TRBV2 CASRQAYEQYF TGTGCCAGCAGACAGGCCTACGAGCAGTACTTC
- TRBJ2-3 few TRBV11-3 CASSPARNTDTQYF TGTGCCAGCAGCCCCGCTCGCAACACAGATACGCAGTATTTT
- TRBJ2-7 - TRBV7-8 CASILTPAGGTNRYEQYF TGTGCCAGCATCCTAACCCCAGCGGGCGGGACGAACAGATACGAGCAGTACTTC
TRBD2 TRBJ2-5 - TRBV29-1 CSAAGGRIEETQYF TGCAGCGCGGCGGGGGGCAGGATTGAAGAGACCCAGTACTTC
- TRBJ2-1 - TRBV5-1 CASSLIPRGGYNEQFF TGCGCCAGCAGCTTGATACCCAGGGGAGGGTACAATGAGCAGTTCTTC
- TRBJ1-1 - TRBV29-1 CSVTQGQNTEAFF TGCAGCGTTACTCAGGGGCAGAACACTGAAGCTTTCTTT
- TRBJ1-3 - TRBV7-2 CASSFAQGWSGNTIYF TGTGCCAGCAGCTTCGCTCAGGGGTGGTCTGGAAACACCATATATTTT
TRBD2 TRBJ2-5 - TRBV19 CASSSRTSGRSGETQYF TGTGCCAGTAGTTCCCGGACTAGCGGGAGATCGGGGGAGACCCAGTACTTC
TRBD2 TRBJ2-1 once TRBV30 CAWRKAGALYEQFF TGTGCCTGGAGAAAAGCGGGAGCTTTGTATGAGCAGTTCTTC
TRBD1 TRBJ2-3 - TRBV19 CASSLPGQGGSDTQYF TGTGCCAGTAGTCTCCCGGGACAGGGTGGGTCAGATACGCAGTATTTT
- TRBJ2-5 - TRBV7-9 CASSSTGSFYF TGTGCCAGCAGCTCGACGGGGTCTTTCTACTTC
- TRBJ1-1 few TRBV19 CASSAIRGAGSTEAFF TGTGCCAGTAGTGCCATCCGGGGGGCCGGAAGCACTGAAGCTTTCTTT
- TRBJ2-7 - TRBV6-1 CAIRDGGRAYEQYF TGTGCCATCCGGGACGGGGGAAGGGCCTACGAGCAGTACTTC
TRBD2 TRBJ2-5 - TRBV5-4 CASSPMPGLGTETQYF TGTGCCAGCAGCCCGATGCCGGGACTAGGTACGGAGACCCAGTACTTC
- TRBJ1-2 - TRBV5-6 CASSLSNKLNNYGYTF TGTGCCAGCAGCTTGTCAAACAAGTTGAATAACTATGGCTACACCTTC